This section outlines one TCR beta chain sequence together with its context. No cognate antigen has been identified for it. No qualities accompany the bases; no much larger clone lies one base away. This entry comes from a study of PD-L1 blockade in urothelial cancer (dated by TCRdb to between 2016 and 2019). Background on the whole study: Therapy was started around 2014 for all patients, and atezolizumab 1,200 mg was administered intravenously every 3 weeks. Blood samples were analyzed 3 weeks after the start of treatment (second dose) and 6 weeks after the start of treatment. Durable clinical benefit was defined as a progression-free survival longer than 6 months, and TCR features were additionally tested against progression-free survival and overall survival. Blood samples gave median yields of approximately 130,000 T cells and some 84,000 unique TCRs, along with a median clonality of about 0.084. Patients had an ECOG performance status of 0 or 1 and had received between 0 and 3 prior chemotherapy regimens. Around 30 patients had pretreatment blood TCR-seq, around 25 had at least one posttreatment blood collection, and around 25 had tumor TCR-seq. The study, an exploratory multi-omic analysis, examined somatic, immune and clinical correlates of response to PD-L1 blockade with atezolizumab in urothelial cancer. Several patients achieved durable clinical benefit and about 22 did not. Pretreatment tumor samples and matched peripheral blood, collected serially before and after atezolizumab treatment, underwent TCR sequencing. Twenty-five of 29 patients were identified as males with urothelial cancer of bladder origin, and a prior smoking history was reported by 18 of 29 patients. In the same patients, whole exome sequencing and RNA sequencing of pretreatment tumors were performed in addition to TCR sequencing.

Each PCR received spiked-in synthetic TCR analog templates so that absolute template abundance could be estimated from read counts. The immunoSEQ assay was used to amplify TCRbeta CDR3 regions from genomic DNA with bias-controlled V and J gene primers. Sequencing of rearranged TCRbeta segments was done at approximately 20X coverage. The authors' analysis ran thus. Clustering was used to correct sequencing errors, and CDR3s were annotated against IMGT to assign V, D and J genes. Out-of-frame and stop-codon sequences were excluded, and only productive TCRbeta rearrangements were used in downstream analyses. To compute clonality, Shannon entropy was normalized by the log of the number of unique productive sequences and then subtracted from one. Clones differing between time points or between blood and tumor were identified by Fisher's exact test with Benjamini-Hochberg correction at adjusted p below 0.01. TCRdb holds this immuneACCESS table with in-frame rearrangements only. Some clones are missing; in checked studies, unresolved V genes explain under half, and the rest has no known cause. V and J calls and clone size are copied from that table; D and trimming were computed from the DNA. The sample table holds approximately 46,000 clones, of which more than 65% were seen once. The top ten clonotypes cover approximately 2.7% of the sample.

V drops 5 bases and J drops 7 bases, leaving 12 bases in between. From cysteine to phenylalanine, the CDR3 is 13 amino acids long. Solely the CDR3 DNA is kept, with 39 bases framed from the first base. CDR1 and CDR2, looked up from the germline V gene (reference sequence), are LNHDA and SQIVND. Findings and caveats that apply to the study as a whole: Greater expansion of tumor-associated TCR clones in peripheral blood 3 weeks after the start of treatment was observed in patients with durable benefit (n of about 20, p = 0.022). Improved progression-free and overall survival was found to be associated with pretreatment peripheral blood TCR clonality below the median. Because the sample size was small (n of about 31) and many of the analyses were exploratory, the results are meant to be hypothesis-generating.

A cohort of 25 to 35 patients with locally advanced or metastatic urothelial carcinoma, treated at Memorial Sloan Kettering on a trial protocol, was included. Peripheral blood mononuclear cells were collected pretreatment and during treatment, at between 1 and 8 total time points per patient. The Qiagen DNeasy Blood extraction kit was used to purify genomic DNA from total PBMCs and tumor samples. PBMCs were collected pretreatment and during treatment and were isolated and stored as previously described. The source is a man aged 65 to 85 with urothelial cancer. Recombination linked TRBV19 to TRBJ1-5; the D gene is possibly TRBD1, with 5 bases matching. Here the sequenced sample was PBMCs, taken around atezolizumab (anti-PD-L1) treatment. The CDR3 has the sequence CASSSSGWQPQHF. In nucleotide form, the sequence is TGTGCCAGTAGTTCGTCAGGGTGGCAGCCCCAGCATTTT. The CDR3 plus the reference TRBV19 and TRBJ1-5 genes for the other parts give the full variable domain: DGGITQSPKYLFRKEGQNVTLSCEQNLNHDAMYWYRQDPGQGLRLIYYSQIVNDFQKGDIAEGYSVSREKKESFPLTVTSAQKNPTAFYLCASSSSGWQPQHFGDGTRLSIL.